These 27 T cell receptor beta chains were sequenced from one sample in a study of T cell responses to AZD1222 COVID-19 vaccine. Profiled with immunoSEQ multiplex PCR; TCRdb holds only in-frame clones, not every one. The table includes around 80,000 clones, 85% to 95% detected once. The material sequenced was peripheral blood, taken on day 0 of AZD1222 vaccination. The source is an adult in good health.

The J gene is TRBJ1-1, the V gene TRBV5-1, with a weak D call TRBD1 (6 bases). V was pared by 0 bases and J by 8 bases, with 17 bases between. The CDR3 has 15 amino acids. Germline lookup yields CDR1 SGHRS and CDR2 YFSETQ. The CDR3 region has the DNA TGCGCCAGCAGCTTGGCCGACGGGGGCGCCGGAGAAGCTTTCTTT. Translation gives CASSLADGGAGEAFF.

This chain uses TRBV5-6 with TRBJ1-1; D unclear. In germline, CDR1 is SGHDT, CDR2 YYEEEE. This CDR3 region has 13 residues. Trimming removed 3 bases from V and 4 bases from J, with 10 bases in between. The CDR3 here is CASSWVGRTEAFF. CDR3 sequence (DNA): TGTGCCAGCAGCTGGGTTGGTCGCACTGAAGCTTTCTTT.

The CDR3 is CASNRQIGTDTQYF. The CDR3 DNA sequence: TGTGCCAGTAACCGTCAAATAGGAACAGATACGCAGTATTTT. The chain links TRBV19 to TRBJ2-3; no reliable D call. The CDR3 totals 14 residues. V was shortened by 7 bases and J by 3 bases, with 14 bases between the two germline ends. The germline gives CDR1 LNHDA, CDR2 SQIVND (reference sequence).

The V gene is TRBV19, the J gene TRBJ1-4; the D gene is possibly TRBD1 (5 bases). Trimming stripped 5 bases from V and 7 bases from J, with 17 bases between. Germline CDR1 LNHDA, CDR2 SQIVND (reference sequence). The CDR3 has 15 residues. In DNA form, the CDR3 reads TGTGCCAGTAGTCGTCGGACGGGGGGGGTTGAAAAACTGTTTTTT. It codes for CASSRRTGGVEKLFF. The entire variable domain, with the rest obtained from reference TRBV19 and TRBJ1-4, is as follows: DGGITQSPKYLFRKEGQNVTLSCEQNLNHDAMYWYRQDPGQGLRLIYYSQIVNDFQKGDIAEGYSVSREKKESFPLTVTSAQKNPTAFYLCASSRRTGGVEKLFFGSGTQLSVL.

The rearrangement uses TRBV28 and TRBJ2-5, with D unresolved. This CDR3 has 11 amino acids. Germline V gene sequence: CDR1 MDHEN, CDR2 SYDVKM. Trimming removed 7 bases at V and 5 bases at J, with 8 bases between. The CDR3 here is CASTGKETQYF. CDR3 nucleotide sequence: TGTGCCAGCACTGGGAAGGAGACCCAGTACTTC.

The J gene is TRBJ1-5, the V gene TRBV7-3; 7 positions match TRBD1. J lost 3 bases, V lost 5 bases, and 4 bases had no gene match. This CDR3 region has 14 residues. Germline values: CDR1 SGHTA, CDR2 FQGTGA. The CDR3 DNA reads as TGTGCCAGCAGCCGGGGACAGACCAATCAGCCCCAGCATTTT. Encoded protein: CASSRGQTNQPQHF.

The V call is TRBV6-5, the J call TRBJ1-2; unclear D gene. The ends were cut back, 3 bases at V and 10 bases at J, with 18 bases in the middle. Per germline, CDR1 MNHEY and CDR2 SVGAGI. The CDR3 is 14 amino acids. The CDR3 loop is CASSYSPRTNTYTF. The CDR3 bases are TGTGCCAGCAGTTATTCCCCTCGGACTAATACCTACACCTTC.

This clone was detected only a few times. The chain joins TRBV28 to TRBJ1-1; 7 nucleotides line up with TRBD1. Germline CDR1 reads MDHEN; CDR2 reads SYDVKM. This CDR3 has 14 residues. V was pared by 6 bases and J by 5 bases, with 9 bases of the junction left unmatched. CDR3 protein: CASRSPGGWTEAFF. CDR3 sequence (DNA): TGTGCCAGCAGGTCCCCAGGGGGTTGGACTGAAGCTTTCTTT.

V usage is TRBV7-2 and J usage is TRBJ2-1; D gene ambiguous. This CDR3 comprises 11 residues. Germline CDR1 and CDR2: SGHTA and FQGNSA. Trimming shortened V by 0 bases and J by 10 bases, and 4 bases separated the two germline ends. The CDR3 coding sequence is TGTGCCAGCAGCTTAGCAATCGAGCAGTTCTTC. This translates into CASSLAIEQFF.

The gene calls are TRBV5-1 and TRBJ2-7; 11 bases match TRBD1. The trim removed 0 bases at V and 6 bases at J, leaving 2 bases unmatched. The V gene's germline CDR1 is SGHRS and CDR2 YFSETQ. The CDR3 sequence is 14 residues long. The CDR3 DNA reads TGCGCCAGCAGCTTGGCCGGGACAGGGGGCGAGCAGTACTTC. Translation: CASSLAGTGGEQYF.

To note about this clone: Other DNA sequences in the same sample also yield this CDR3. The CDR3 sequence is CSAGTGDGYTF. The DNA of the CDR3 is TGCAGTGCAGGGACAGGGGATGGCTACACCTTC. The chain carries TRBV20-1 and TRBJ1-2, with 10 bases lining up with TRBD1. V lost 6 bases, J lost 6 bases, and 1 base stayed unmatched. CDR1 is DFQATT and CDR2 is SNEGSKA in the germline V gene (reference sequence). The CDR3 consists of 11 residues.

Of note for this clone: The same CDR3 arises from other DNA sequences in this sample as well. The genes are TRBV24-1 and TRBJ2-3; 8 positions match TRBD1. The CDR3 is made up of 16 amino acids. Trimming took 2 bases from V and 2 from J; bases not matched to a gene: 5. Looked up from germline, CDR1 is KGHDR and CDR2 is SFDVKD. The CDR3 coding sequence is TGTGCCACCAGTGATTCCGGGACAGGAGTCACAGATACGCAGTATTTT. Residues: CATSDSGTGVTDTQYF.

The CDR3 here is CATSRDPVRGGGVGNQPQHF. The CDR3 region has the DNA TGTGCCACCAGCAGAGATCCGGTCAGGGGCGGCGGGGTTGGCAATCAGCCCCAGCATTTT. This chain connects TRBV15 to TRBJ1-5; the D gene is possibly TRBD1 (6 bases). Germline V lookup: CDR1 LNHNV, CDR2 YYDKDF (reference sequence). V was pared by 0 bases and J by 2 bases, with 23 bases between. The CDR3 extends over 20 amino acids. The complete variable domain, with remaining parts taken from reference TRBV15 and TRBJ1-5, reads DAMVIQNPRYQVTQFGKPVTLSCSQTLNHNVMYWYQQKSSQAPKLLFHYYDKDFNNEADTPDNFQSRRPNTSFCFLDIRSPGLGDTAMYLCATSRDPVRGGGVGNQPQHFGDGTRLSIL.

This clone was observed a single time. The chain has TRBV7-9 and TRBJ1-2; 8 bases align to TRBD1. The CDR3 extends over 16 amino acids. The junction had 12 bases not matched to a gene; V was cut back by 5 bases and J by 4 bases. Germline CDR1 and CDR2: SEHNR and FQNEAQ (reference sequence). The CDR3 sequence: CASSRGGQGSLYGYTF. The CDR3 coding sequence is TGTGCCAGCAGCCGGGGAGGACAGGGATCTCTCTATGGCTACACCTTC.

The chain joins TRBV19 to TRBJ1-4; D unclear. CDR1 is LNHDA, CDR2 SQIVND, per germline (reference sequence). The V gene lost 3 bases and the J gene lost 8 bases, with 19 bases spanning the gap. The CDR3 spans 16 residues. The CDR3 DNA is TGTGCCAGTAGTATTGCCCCGACTCCAGCACAGGAAAAACTGTTTTTT. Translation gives CASSIAPTPAQEKLFF.

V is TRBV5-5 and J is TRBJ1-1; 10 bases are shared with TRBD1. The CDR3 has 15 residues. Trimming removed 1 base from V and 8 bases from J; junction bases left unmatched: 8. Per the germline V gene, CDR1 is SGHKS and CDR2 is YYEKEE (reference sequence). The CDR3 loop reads CASSLLGQGRNEAFF. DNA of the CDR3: TGTGCCAGCAGCTTGTTGGGACAGGGGAGGAACGAAGCTTTCTTT.

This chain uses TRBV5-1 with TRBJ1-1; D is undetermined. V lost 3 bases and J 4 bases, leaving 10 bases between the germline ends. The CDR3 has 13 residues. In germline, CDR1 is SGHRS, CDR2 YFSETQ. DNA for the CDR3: TGCGCCAGCAGCTCCGGGAGCCGCACTGAAGCTTTCTTT. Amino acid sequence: CASSSGSRTEAFF.

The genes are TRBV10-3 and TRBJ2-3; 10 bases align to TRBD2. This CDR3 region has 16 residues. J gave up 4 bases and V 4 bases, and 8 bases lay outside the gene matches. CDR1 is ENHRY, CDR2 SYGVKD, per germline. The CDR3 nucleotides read TGTGCCATCAGTGGGGCTAGCGGGGGACAGGCAGATACGCAGTATTTT. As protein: CAISGASGGQADTQYF.

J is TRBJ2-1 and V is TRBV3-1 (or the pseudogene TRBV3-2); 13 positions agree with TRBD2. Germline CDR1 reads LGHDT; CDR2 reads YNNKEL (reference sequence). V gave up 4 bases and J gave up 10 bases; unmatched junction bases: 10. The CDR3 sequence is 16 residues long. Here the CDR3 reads CASSPSRLAGGREQFF. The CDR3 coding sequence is TGTGCCAGCAGCCCCTCCCGACTAGCGGGGGGCCGGGAGCAGTTCTTC.

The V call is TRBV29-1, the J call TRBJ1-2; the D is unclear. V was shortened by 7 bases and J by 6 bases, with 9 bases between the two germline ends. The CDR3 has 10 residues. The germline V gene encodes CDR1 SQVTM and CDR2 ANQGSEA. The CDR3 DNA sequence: TGCAGCGGCTACAGAGATGGCTACACCTTC. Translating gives CSGYRDGYTF.

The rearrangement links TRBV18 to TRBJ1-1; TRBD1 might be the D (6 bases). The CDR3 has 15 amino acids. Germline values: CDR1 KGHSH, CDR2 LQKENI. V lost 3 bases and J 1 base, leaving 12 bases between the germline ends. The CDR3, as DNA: TGTGCCAGCTCACCGAGTTACAGGGCGAACACTGAAGCTTTCTTT. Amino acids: CASSPSYRANTEAFF.

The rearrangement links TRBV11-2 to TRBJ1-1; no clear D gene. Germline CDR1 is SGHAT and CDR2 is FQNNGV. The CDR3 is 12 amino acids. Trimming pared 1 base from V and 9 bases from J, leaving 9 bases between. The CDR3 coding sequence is TGTGCCAGCAGCTTAGCCCTGTTTAAAGCTTTCTTT. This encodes CASSLALFKAFF.

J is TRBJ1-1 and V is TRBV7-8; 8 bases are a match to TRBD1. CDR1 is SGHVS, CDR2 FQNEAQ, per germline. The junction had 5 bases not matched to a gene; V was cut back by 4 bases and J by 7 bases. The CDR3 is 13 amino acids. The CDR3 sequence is CASSSDRGLEAFF. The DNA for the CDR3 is TGTGCCAGCAGCTCCGACAGGGGCCTTGAAGCTTTCTTT.

The chain's CDR3 is CASSRTGTEAFF. The CDR3 DNA reads TGTGCCAGCTCCCGAACAGGCACTGAAGCTTTCTTT. V is TRBV6-5 and J is TRBJ1-1, with D possibly matching TRBD1 (5 bases). V lost 8 bases and J lost 4, with 11 bases in between. The germline CDR1 and CDR2 sequences are MNHEY and SVGAGI. The CDR3 is 12 amino acids.

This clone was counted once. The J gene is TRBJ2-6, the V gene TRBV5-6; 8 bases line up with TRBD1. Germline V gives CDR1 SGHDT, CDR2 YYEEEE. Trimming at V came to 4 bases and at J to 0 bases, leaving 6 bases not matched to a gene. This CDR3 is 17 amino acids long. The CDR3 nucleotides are TGTGCCAGCAGCGGAGGGGACAGGCCCTCTGGGGCCAACGTCCTGACTTTC. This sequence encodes CASSGGDRPSGANVLTF. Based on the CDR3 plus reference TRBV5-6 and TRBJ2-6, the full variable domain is DAGVTQSPTHLIKTRGQQVTLRCSPKSGHDTVSWYQQALGQGPQFIFQYYEEEERQRGNFPDRFSGHQFPNYSSELNVNALLLGDSALYLCASSGGDRPSGANVLTFGAGSRLTVL.

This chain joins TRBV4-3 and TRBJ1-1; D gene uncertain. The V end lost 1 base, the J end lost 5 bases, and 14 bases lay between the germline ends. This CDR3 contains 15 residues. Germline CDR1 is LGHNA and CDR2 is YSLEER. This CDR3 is CASSQGTFGRTEAFF. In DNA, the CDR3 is TGCGCCAGCAGCCAAGGCACCTTCGGGAGGACTGAAGCTTTCTTT.

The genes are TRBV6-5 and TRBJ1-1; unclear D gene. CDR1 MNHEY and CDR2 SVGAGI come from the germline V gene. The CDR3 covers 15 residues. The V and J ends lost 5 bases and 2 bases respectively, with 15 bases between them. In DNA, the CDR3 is TGTGCCAGCAGTCCCAACCCCGACGGCAACACTGAAGCTTTCTTT. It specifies CASSPNPDGNTEAFF.